This TCR beta chain was recorded in a study of cytomegalovirus exposure and HLA in healthy donors. V lost 2 bases and J 11 bases, leaving 13 bases between the germline ends. The CDR3 is 12 residues long. Germline V lookup: CDR1 SEHNR, CDR2 FQNEAQ (reference sequence). This clone came up once. PCR amplification relied on 60 Vbeta primers (plus 13 Jbeta primers). Clones were read by immunoSEQ multiplex PCR, and TCRdb kept only the in-frame ones, dropping some. The sample lists 200,000 to 300,000 clones; about 81% were seen once. The receptor comes from a woman in her 40s in good health and CMV-seropositive. The sample consisted of PBMCs. The chain uses TRBV7-9 and TRBJ2-7; D perhaps matches TRBD2 (5 bases). The CDR3 sequence is CASSLWQSGEYF. As DNA, the CDR3 is TGTGCCAGCAGCTTATGGCAGTCCGGGGAGTACTTC.